This T cell receptor beta chain derives from a study of human T cells and chemical hapten exposure. Broader study findings: PT1 expanded TCR counts correlated positively with patch test score. It was expanded TCRs that formed significantly more large CDR3 similarity clusters than controls did.

This clonotype was recorded many times. Its antigen is not known. The length of the CDR3 is 18 residues. Germline CDR1 is SQVTM and CDR2 is ANQGSEA. After removal of 3 bases from V and 1 base from J, the junction contained 17 bases not matched to a gene. Using its own MiXCR run on the RACE reads, TCRdb lists one record per CDR3 protein. The profile covers about 30,000 distinct CDR3 sequences, with over 4.5% appearing a single time and around 5% taken by the ten largest. Documented time point: patch test 3, about 24 weeks after DPC sensitization. The treatment was: therapeutic diphenylcyclopropenone sensitization with weekly scalp DPC.

The sequencing used whole blood, collected in connection with sensitization to the hapten diphenylcyclopropenone (DPC). This rearrangement joins TRBV29-1 to TRBJ2-7; 8 nucleotides line up with TRBD1. The origin of this receptor is a man aged 30 to 39 with alopecia areata. Some clones in this sample may be carry-over from other donors' samples. CDR3: CSVEPDRGRAGRSYEQYF. The CDR3 nucleotides read TGCAGCGTTGAGCCTGACAGGGGAAGGGCCGGTAGGTCCTACGAGCAGTACTTC.